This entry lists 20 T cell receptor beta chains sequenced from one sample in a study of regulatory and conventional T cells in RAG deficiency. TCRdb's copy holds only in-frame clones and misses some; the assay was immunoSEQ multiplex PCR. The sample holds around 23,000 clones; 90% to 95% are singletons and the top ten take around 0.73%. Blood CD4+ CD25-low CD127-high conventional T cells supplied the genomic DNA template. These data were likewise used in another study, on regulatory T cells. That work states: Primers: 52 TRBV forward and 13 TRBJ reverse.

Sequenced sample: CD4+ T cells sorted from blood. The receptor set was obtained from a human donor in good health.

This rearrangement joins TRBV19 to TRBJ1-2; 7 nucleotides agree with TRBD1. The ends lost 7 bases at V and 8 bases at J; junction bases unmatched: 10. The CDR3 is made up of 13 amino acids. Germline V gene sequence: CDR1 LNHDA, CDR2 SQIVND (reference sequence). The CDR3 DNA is TGTGCCAGTAAGGTGAACAGGGGTCGCGGCTACACCTTC. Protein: CASKVNRGRGYTF.

The CDR3 loop reads CASRSNNSPLHF. In nucleotides, the CDR3 is TGTGCCAGCAGGAGCAATAATTCACCCCTCCACTTT. This sequence joins TRBV5-6 and TRBJ1-6; D not certain. The CDR3 runs to 12 residues. V was clipped by 5 bases and J by 5 bases, with 5 bases between them. CDR1 is SGHDT, CDR2 YYEEEE, per germline.

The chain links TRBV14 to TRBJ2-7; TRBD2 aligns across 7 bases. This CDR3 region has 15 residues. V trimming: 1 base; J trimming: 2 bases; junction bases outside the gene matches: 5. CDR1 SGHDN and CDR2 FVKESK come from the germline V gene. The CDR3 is CASSQGAGRTYEQYF. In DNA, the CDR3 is TGTGCCAGCAGCCAAGGAGCGGGGCGTACCTACGAGCAGTACTTC.

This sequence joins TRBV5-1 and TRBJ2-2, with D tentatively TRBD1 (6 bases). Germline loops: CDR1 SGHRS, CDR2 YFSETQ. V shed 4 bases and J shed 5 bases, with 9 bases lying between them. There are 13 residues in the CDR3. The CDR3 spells CASSPQGTGELFF. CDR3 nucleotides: TGCGCCAGCAGCCCACAGGGAACCGGGGAGCTGTTTTTT.

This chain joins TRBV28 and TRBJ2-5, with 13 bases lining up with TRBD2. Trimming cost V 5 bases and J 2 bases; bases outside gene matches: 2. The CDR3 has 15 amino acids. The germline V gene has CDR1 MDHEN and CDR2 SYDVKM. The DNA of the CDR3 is TGTGCCAGCAGTCGGGGACTAGCGGGACAAGAGACCCAGTACTTC. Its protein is CASSRGLAGQETQYF.

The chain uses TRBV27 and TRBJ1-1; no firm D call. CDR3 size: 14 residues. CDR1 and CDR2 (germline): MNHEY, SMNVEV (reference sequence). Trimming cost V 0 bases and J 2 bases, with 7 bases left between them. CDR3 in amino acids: CASSLSGVNTEAFF. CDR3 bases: TGTGCCAGCAGTTTATCGGGCGTTAACACTGAAGCTTTCTTT.

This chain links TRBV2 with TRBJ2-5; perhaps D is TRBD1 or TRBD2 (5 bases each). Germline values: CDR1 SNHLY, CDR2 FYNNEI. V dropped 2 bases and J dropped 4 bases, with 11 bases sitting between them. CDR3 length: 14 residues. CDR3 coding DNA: TGTGCCAGCAGTGAACGGGGCGCCATAGAGACCCAGTACTTC. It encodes CASSERGAIETQYF.

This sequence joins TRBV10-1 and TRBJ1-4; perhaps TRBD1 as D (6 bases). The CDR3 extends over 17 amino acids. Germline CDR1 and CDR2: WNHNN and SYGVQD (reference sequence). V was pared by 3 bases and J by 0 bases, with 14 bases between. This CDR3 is CASSEPRNRATNEKLFF. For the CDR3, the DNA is TGCGCCAGCAGTGAACCCAGGAACAGGGCAACTAATGAAAAACTGTTTTTT.

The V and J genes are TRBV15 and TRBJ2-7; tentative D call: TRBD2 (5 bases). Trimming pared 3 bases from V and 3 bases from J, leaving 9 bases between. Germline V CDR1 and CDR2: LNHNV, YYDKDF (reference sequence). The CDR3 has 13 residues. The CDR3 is CATSREEGYEQYF. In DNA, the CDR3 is TGTGCCACCAGCAGGGAAGAGGGCTACGAGCAGTACTTC.

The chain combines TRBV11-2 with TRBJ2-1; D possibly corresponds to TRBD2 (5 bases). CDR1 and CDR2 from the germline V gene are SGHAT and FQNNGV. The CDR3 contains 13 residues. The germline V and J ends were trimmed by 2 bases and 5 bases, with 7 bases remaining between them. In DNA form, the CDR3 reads TGTGCCAGCAGCTTACCGGGAAACAATGAGCAGTTCTTC. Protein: CASSLPGNNEQFF.

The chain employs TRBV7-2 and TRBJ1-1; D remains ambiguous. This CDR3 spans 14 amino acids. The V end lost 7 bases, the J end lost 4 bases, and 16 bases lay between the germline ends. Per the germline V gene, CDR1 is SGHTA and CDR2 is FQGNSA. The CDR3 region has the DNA TGTGCCAGCATGATGCGGTATTCGGGCACTGAAGCTTTCTTT. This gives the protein CASMMRYSGTEAFF.

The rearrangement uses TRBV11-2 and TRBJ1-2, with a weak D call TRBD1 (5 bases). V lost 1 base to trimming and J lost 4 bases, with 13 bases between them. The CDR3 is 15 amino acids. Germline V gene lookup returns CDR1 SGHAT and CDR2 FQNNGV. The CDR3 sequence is CASSLGARASYGYTF. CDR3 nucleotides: TGTGCCAGCAGCTTAGGAGCCAGGGCTTCCTATGGCTACACCTTC.

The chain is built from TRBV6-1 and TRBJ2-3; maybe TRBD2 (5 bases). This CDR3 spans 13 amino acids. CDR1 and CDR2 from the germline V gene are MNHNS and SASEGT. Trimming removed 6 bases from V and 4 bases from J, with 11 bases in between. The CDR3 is CASRPPRADTQYF. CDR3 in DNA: TGTGCCAGCAGACCCCCGAGGGCAGATACGCAGTATTTT.

DNA of the CDR3: TGTGCCAGCAGCCCCAGGGCAGGGGACCTCTACGAGCAGTACTTC. It is translated as CASSPRAGDLYEQYF. The chain couples TRBV7-8 to TRBJ2-7; D might be TRBD1 (6 bases). V was trimmed by 5 bases and J by 3 bases, leaving 17 bases between them. Germline CDR1 is SGHVS and CDR2 is FQNEAQ. This CDR3 comprises 15 residues.

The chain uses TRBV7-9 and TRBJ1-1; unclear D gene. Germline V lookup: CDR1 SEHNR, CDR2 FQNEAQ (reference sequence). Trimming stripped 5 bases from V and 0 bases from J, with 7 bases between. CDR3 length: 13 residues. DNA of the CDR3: TGTGCCAGCAGCCAAGAGATGAACACTGAAGCTTTCTTT. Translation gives CASSQEMNTEAFF.

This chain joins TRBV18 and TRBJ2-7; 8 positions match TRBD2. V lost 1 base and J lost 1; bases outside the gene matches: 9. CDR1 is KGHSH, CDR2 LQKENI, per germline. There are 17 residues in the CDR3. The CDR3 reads CASSPQGAGDQSYEQYF. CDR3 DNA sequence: TGTGCCAGCTCACCACAAGGAGCGGGGGACCAATCCTACGAGCAGTACTTC.

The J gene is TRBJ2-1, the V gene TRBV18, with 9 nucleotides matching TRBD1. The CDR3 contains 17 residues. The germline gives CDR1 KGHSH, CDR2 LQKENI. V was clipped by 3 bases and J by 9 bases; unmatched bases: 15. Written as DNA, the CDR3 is TGTGCCAGCTCACCGCTCCTGGGGACAGGGTTATTAAGTGAGCAGTTCTTC. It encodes CASSPLLGTGLLSEQFF. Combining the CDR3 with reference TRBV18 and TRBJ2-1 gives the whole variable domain NAGVMQNPRHLVRRRGQEARLRCSPMKGHSHVYWYRQLPEEGLKFMVYLQKENIIDESGMPKERFSAEFPKEGPSILRIQQVVRGDSAAYFCASSPLLGTGLLSEQFFGPGTRLTVL.

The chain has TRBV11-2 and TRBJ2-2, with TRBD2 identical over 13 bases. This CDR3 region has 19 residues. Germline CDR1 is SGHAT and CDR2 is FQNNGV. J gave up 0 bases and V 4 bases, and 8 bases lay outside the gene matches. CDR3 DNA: TGTGCCAGCAGCTACACTAGCGGGGGGGTCCCGTCGAACACCGGGGAGCTGTTTTTT. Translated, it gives CASSYTSGGVPSNTGELFF.

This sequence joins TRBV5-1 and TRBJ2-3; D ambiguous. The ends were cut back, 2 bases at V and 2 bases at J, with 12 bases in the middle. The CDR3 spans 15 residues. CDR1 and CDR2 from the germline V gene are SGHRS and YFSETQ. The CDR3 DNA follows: TGCGCCAGCAGCTTCCTCCTAGGTTACACAGATACGCAGTATTTT. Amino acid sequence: CASSFLLGYTDTQYF.

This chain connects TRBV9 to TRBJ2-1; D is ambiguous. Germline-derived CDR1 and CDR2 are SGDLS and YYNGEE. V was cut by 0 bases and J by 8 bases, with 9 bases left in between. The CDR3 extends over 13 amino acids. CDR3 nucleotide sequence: TGTGCCAGCAGCGTAGATCCAGTATATGAGCAGTTCTTC. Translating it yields CASSVDPVYEQFF.